This paragraph covers one TCR beta chain sequence. Negative magnetic isolation gave CD8+ and CD4+ cells; FACS enriched CD8+ TEMRA. The trim removed 0 bases at V and 4 bases at J, leaving 11 bases unmatched. Germline V gene sequence: CDR1 DFQATT, CDR2 SNEGSKA (reference sequence). This CDR3 has 18 amino acids. An amount of RNA that ranged from 0.5 to 1 ug was reverse transcribed with random hexamers. TCRdb reprocessed the immunoSEQ multiplex PCR reads via MiXCR and lists one record per CDR3 protein. Here the sample spans roughly 160,000 distinct CDR3 sequences, 90% to 95% being singletons. This entry comes from a study of CD8 T cells in Susac syndrome.

The chain has TRBV20-1 and TRBJ1-4, with TRBD1 identical over 10 bases. The sequenced sample consisted of CD4+ T cells from PBMCs. The receptor's source is a human donor in good health. DNA of the CDR3: TGCAGTGCTAGAGATGAGCGACAGGGGGCAAGGGGTAATGAAAAACTGTTTTTT. Translated: CSARDERQGARGNEKLFF.